This is a list of T cell receptor beta chains from one sample in a study of neoadjuvant nivolumab and ipilimumab in lung cancer. Measured with immunoSEQ multiplex PCR; TCRdb has only the in-frame clones, and not every one. This table has fewer than 4,500 clones, 81% appearing once. The source was normal lung tissue adjacent to the tumor, collected after neoadjuvant nivolumab, alone or with ipilimumab, at or shortly before surgery. Every receptor here comes from an adult with non-small cell lung cancer. Some clones in this sample may be carry-over from other donors' samples. The CDR3 runs from the conserved cysteine through the conserved F or W.

V gene: TRBV10-2
J gene: TRBJ2-3
CDR3 protein: CASSPGRDGGGTDTQYF

V gene: TRBV19
J gene: TRBJ2-1
CDR3 protein: CASSMGQGIGSYNEQFF

V gene: TRBV15
J gene: TRBJ1-5
CDR3 protein: CATSRKDRGTISVGQPQHF

V gene: TRBV29-1
J gene: TRBJ1-1
CDR3 protein: CSVASEKNTEAFF

V gene: TRBV7-8
J gene: TRBJ2-2
CDR3 protein: CASTTSLGTGVGELFF

V gene: TRBV6-1
J gene: TRBJ2-7
CDR3 protein: CASSGEGGGPYEQYF

V gene: TRBV11-2
J gene: TRBJ2-1
CDR3 protein: CASSTDPSGYNEQFF

V gene: TRBV5-4
J gene: TRBJ1-2
CDR3 protein: CASSRDRGRLNGYTF

V gene: TRBV11-3
J gene: TRBJ2-1
CDR3 protein: CASSLEVGGAYNEQFF

V gene: TRBV4-1
J gene: TRBJ2-1
CDR3 protein: CASSQVVRIPYNEQFF

V gene: TRBV19
J gene: TRBJ2-7
CDR3 protein: CASSTAGTTSGEQYF

V gene: TRBV5-8
J gene: TRBJ2-1
CDR3 protein: CASLRVSYNEQFF

V gene: TRBV7-9
J gene: TRBJ2-3
CDR3 protein: CASSLYRASTDTQYF

V gene: TRBV6-4
J gene: TRBJ2-1
CDR3 protein: CARRPSGRSYNEQFF

V gene: TRBV5-6
J gene: TRBJ1-2
CDR3 protein: CASSPGPNYGYTF

V gene: TRBV6-5
J gene: TRBJ1-2
CDR3 protein: CASSPGHGANYGYTF

V gene: TRBV11-2
J gene: TRBJ1-1
CDR3 protein: CASSFTGLGSTEAFF

V gene: TRBV7-6
J gene: TRBJ2-1
CDR3 protein: CASSEWLGSNNEQFF

V gene: TRBV14
J gene: TRBJ2-1
CDR3 protein: CASSQILSAGPYNEQFF

V gene: TRBV18
J gene: TRBJ1-5
CDR3 protein: CASSPPLGTGDLAQHF

V gene: TRBV2
J gene: TRBJ1-6
CDR3 protein: CASSEMSGGLDSPLHF

V gene: TRBV6-6
J gene: TRBJ1-2
CDR3 protein: CASIPGQGEGGYTF

V gene: TRBV5-1
J gene: TRBJ2-7
CDR3 protein: CASSLRTGGGDEQYF

V gene: TRBV2
J gene: TRBJ2-7
CDR3 protein: CASSGGTVFGYEQYF

V gene: TRBV6-1
J gene: TRBJ1-1
CDR3 protein: CASSEFEVLNTEAFF

V gene: TRBV27
J gene: TRBJ2-7
CDR3 protein: CASSLDGTKPYEQYF

V gene: TRBV13
J gene: TRBJ1-2
CDR3 protein: CASSLETDNYGYTF

V gene: TRBV7-6
J gene: TRBJ2-1
CDR3 protein: CASSSNIEQFF

V gene: TRBV2
J gene: TRBJ2-2
CDR3 protein: CASRGGSGGTGELFF

V gene: TRBV4-1
J gene: TRBJ2-1
CDR3 protein: CASSQDHPSGNYNEQFF

V gene: TRBV4-1
J gene: TRBJ2-2
CDR3 protein: CASSQPLDRQLFTGELFF

V gene: TRBV27
J gene: TRBJ1-5
CDR3 protein: CASSLSGTGYNQPQHF

V gene: TRBV5-1
J gene: TRBJ2-3
CDR3 protein: CASSSLGARTQYF